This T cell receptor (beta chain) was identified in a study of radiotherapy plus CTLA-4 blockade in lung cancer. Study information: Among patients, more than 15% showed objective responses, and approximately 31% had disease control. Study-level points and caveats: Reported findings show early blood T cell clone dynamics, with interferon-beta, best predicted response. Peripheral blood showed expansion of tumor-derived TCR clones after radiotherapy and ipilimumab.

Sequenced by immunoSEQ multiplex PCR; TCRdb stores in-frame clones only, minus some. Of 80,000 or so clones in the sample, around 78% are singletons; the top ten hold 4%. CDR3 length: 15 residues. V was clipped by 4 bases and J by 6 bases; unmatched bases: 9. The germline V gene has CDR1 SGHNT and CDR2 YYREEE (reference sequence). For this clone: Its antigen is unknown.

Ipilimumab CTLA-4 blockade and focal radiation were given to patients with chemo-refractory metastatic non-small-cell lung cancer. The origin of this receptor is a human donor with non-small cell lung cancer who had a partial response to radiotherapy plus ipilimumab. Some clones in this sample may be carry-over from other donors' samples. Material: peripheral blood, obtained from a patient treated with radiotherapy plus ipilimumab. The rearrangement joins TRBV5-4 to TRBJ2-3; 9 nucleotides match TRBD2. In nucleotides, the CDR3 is TGTGCCAGCAGCGCCAGCGGGGGGTTGTGGGATACGCAGTATTTT. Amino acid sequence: CASSASGGLWDTQYF.